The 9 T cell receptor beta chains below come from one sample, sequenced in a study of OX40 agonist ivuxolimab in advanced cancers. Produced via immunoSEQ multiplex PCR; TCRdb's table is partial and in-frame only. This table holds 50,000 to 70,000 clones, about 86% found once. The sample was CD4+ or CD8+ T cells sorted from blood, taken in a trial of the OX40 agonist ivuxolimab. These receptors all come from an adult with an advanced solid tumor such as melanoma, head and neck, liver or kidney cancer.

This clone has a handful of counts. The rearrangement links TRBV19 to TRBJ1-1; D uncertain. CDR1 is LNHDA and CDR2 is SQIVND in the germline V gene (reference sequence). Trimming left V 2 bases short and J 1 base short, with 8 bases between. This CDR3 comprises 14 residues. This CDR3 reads CASSISVGNTEAFF. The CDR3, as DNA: TGTGCCAGTAGTATATCAGTGGGGAACACTGAAGCTTTCTTT.

CDR3 nucleotide sequence: TGTGCCAGCAGTTACGACGGGGGGAACTCCTACGAGCAGTACTTC. Protein product: CASSYDGGNSYEQYF. The chain recombines TRBV6-5 with TRBJ2-7; 7 positions match TRBD2. Looked up from germline, CDR1 is MNHEY and CDR2 is SVGAGI. The CDR3 runs 15 residues. V was pared by 2 bases and J by 0 bases, with 4 bases of the junction left unmatched.

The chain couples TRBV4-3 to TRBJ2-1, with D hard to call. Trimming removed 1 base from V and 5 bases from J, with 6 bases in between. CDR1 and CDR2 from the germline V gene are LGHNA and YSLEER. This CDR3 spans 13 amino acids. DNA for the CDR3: TGCGCCAGCAGCCAAGGCCCGCACAATGAGCAGTTCTTC. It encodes CASSQGPHNEQFF.

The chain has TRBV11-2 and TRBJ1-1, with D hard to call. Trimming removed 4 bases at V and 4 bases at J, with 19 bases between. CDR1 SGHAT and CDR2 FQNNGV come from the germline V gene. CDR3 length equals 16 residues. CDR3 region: CASSSYRARDGTEAFF. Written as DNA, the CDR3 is TGTGCCAGCAGCTCCTACCGGGCCCGGGATGGCACTGAAGCTTTCTTT. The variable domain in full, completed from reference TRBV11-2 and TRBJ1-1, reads EAGVAQSPRYKIIEKRQSVAFWCNPISGHATLYWYQQILGQGPKLLIQFQNNGVVDDSQLPKDRFSAERLKGVDSTLKIQPAKLEDSAVYLCASSSYRARDGTEAFFGQGTRLTVV.

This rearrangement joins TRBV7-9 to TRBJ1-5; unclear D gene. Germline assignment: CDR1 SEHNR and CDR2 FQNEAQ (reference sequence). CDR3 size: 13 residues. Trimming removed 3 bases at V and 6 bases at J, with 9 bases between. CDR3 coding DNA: TGTGCCAGCAGCTTTGGCGGGAGTCAGCCCCAGCATTTT. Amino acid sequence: CASSFGGSQPQHF.

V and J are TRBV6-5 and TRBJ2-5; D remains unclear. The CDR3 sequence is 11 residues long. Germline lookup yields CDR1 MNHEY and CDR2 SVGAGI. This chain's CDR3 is CATELQETQYF. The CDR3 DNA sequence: TGTGCTACGGAATTACAAGAGACCCAGTACTTC.

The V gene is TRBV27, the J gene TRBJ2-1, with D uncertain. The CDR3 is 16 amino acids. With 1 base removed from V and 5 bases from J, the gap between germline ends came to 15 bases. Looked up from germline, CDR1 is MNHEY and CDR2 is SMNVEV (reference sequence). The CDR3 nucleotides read TGTGCCAGCAGTTTATTTGGTCCCGGGTCCCACAATGAGCAGTTCTTC. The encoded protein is CASSLFGPGSHNEQFF.

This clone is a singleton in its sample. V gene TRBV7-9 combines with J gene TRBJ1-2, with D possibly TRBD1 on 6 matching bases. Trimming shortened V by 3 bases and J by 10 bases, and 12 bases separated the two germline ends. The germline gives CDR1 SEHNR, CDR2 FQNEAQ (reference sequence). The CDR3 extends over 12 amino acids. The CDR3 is CASSLWGQIYTF. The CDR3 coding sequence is TGTGCCAGCAGCTTGTGGGGGCAGATCTACACCTTC.

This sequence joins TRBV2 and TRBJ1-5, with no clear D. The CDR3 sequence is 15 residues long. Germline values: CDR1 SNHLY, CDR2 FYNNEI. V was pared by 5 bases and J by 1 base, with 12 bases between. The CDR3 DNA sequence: TGTGCCAGCAGTAAAAGAAGTCAGAGCAATCAGCCCCAGCATTTT. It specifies CASSKRSQSNQPQHF.